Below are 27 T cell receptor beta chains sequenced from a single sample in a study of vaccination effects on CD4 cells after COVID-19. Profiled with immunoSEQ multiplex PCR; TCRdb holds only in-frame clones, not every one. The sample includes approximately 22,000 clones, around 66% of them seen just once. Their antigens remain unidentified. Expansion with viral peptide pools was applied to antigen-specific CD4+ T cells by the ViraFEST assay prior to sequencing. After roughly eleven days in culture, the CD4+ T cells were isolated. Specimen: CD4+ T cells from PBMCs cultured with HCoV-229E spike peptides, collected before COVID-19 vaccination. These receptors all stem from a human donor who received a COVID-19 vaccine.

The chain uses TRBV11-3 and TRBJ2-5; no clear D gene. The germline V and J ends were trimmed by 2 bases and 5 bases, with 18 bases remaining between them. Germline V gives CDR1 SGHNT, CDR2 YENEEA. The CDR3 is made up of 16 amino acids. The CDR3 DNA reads TGTGCCAGCAGCTTACCGTTTGGAATCTCAAGGGAGACCCAGTACTTC. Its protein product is CASSLPFGISRETQYF.

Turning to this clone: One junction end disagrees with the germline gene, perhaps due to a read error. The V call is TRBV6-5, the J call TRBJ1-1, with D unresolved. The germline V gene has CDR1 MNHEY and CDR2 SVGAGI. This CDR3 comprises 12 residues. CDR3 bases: TGTGCCAGCGGTTATCGGGACACTGAAGCTTTCTTT. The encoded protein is CASGYRDTEAFF.

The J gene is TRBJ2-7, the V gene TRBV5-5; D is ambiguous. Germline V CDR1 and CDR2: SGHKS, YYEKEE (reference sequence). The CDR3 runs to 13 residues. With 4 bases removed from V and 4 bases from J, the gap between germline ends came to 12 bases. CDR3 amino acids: CASSLPLGYEQYF. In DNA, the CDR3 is TGTGCCAGCAGCCTCCCCCTGGGGTACGAGCAGTACTTC. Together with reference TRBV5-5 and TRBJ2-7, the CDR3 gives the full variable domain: DAGVTQSPTHLIKTRGQQVTLRCSPISGHKSVSWYQQVLGQGPQFIFQYYEKEERGRGNFPDRFSARQFPNYSSELNVNALLLGDSALYLCASSLPLGYEQYFGPGTRLTVT.

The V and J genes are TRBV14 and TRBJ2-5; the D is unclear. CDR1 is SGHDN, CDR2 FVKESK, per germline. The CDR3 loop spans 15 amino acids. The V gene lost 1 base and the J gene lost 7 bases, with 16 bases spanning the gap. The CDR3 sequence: CASSQALGSASTQYF. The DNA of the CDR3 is TGTGCCAGCAGCCAAGCGCTCGGGTCGGCCTCGACCCAGTACTTC.

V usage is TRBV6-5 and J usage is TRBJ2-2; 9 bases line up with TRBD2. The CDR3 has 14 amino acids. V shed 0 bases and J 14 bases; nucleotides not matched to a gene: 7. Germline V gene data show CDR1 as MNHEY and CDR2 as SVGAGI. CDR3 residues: CASSYSGTSWVLFF. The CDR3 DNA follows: TGTGCCAGCAGTTACTCGGGGACTAGCTGGGTTCTGTTTTTT.

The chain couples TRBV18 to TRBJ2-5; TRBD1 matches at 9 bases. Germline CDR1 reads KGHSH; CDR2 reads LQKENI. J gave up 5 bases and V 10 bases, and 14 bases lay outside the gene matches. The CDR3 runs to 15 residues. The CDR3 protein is CATSTRTGAGETQYF. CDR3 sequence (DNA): TGTGCCACCTCCACACGGACAGGGGCAGGGGAGACCCAGTACTTC.

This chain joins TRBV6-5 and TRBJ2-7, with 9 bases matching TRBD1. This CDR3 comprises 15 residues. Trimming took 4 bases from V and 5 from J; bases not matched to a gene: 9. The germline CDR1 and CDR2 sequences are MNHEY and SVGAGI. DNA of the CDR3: TGTGCCAGCAGTTCCCCGGGACAGGGCGTGCACGAGCAGTACTTC. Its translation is CASSSPGQGVHEQYF.

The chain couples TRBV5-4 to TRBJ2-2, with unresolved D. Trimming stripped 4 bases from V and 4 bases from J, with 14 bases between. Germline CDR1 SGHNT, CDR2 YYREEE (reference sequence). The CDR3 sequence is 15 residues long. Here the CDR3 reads CASSQPTDSTGELFF. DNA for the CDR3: TGTGCCAGCAGCCAACCGACCGATTCCACCGGGGAGCTGTTTTTT.

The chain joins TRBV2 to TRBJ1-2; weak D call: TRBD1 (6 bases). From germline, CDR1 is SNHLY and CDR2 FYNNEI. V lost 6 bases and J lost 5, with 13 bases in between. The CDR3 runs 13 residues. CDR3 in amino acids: CASSIQGGYGYTF. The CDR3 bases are TGTGCCAGCAGCATACAGGGAGGATATGGCTACACCTTC.

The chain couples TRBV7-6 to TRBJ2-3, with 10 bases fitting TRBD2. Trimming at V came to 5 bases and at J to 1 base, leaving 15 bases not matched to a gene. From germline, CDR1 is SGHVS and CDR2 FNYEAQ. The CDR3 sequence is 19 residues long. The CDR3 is CASSPRGPAGGPGTDTQYF. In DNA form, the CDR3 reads TGTGCCAGCAGCCCAAGGGGCCCAGCGGGAGGGCCGGGCACAGATACGCAGTATTTT.

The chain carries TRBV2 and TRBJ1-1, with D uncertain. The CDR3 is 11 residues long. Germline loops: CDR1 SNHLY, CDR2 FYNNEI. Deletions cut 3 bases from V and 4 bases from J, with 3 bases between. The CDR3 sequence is CASSDGTEAFF. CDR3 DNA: TGTGCCAGCAGTGACGGCACTGAAGCTTTCTTT.

DNA for the CDR3: TGTGCCAGCAGCCAAGATCGACTAGCGGGATTTGATACGCAGTATTTT. As protein: CASSQDRLAGFDTQYF. The chain carries TRBV3-1 (or the pseudogene TRBV3-2) and TRBJ2-3; 11 bases are shared with TRBD2. CDR3 size: 16 residues. Germline CDR1 and CDR2: LGHDT and YNNKEL (reference sequence). V dropped 0 bases and J dropped 6; count of bases not matched to a gene: 5.

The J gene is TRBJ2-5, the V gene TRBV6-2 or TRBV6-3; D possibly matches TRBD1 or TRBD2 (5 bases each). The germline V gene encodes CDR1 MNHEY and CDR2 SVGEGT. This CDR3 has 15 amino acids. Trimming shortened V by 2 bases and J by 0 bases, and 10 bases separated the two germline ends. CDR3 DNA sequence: TGTGCCAGCAGTTACAGGGGAGCGGACCAAGAGACCCAGTACTTC. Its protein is CASSYRGADQETQYF.

The CDR3 spells CASSFRDRGVAGAIYEQYF. In nucleotides, the CDR3 is TGCGCCAGCAGCTTTCGGGACAGGGGTGTCGCGGGCGCAATTTACGAGCAGTACTTC. The chain has TRBV5-1 and TRBJ2-7; 10 positions agree with TRBD1. The germline V gene encodes CDR1 SGHRS and CDR2 YFSETQ. The CDR3 has 19 amino acids. V was clipped by 2 bases and J by 4 bases; unmatched bases: 18.

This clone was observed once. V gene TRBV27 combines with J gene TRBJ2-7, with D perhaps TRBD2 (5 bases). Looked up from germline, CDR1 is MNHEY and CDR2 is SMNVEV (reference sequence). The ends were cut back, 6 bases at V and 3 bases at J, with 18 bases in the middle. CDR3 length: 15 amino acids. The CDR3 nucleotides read TGTGCCAGCAGCCGCCCCTCGTCCCGGGGCTACGAGCAGTACTTC. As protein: CASSRPSSRGYEQYF.

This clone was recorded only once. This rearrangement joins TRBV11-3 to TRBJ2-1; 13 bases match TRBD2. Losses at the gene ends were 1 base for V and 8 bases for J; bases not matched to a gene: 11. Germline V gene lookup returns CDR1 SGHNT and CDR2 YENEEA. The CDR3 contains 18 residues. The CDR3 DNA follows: TGTGCCAGCAGCTTAGGTAGGGGACTAGCGGGGCCGAGAGATGAGCAGTTCTTC. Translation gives CASSLGRGLAGPRDEQFF. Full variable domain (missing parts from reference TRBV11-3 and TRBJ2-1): EAGVVQSPRYKIIEKKQPVAFWCNPISGHNTLYWYLQNLGQGPELLIRYENEEAVDDSQLPKDRFSAERLKGVDSTLKIQPAELGDSAVYLCASSLGRGLAGPRDEQFFGPGTRLTVL.

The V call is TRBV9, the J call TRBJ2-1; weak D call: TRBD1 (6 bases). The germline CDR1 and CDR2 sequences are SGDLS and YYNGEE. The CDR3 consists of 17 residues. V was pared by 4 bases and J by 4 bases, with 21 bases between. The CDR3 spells CASSPQGTGGLYNEQFF. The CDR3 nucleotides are TGTGCCAGCAGCCCACAGGGTACCGGAGGACTGTACAATGAGCAGTTCTTC.

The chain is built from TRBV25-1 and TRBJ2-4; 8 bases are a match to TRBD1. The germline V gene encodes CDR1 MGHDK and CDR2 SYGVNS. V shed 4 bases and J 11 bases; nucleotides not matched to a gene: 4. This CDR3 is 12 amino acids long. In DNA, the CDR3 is TGTGCCAGCAGTGCTCAGACAGGGGTTCAGTACTTC. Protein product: CASSAQTGVQYF.

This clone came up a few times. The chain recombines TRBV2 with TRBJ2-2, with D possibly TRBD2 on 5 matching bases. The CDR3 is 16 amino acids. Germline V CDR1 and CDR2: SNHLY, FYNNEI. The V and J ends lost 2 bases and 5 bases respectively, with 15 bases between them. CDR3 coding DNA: TGTGCCAGCAGTGAATTGGCGGTGGAGGCAACCGGGGAGCTGTTTTTT. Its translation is CASSELAVEATGELFF.

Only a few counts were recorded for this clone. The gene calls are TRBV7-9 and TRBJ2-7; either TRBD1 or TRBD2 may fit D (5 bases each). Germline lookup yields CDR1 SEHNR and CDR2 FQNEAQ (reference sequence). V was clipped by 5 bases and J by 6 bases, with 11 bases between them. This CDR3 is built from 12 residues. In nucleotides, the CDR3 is TGTGCCAGCAGCACCCCAGGGAGCGAGCAGTACTTC. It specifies CASSTPGSEQYF. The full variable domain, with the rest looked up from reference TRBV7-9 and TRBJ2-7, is DTGVSQNPRHKITKRGQNVTFRCDPISEHNRLYWYRQTLGQGPEFLTYFQNEAQLEKSRLLSDRFSAERPKGSFSTLEIQRTEQGDSAMYLCASSTPGSEQYFGPGTRLTVT.

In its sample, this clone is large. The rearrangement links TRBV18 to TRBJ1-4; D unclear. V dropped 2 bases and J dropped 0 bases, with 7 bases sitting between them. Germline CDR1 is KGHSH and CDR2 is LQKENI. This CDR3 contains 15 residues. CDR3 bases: TGTGCCAGCTCACCAAGACGGACAACTAATGAAAAACTGTTTTTT. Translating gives CASSPRRTTNEKLFF.

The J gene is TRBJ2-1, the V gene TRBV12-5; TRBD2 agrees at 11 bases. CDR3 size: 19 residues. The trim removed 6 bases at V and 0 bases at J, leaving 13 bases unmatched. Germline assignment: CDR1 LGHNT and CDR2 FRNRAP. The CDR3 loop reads CASGNRGLAGGSSYNEQFF. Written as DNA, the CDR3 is TGTGCTAGTGGGAACCGCGGGCTAGCGGGGGGTAGCTCCTACAATGAGCAGTTCTTC.

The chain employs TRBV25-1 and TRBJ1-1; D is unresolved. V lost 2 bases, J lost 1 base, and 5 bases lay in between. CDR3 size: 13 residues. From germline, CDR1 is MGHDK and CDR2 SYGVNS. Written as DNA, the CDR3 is TGTGCCAGCAGTGAAGGCGAGAACACTGAAGCTTTCTTT. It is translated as CASSEGENTEAFF.

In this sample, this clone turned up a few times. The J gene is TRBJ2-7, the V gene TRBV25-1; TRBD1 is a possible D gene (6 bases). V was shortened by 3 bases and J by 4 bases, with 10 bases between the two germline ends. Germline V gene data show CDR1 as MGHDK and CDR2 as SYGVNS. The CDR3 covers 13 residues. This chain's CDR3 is CASSDTGSYEQYF. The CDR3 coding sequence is TGTGCCAGCAGTGACACAGGGAGTTACGAGCAGTACTTC.

The CDR3 spells CASSGDRGLSGYTF. As DNA, the CDR3 is TGTGCCAGCAGCGGGGACAGGGGGCTTAGTGGCTACACCTTC. This chain joins TRBV5-6 and TRBJ1-2; 12 nucleotides match TRBD1. Germline CDR1 and CDR2: SGHDT and YYEEEE. V lost 4 bases, J lost 7 bases, and 5 bases stayed unmatched. The CDR3 loop spans 14 amino acids.

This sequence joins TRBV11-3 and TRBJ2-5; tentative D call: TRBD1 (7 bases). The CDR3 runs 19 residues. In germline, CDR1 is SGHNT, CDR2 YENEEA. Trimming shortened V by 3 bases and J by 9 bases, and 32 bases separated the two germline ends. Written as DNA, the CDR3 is TGTGCCAGCAGCTTGGAAAGACAGGGACCCCGGGGCGGGGTAACTTCCCAGTACTTC. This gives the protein CASSLERQGPRGGVTSQYF. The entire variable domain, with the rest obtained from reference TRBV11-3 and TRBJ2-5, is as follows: EAGVVQSPRYKIIEKKQPVAFWCNPISGHNTLYWYLQNLGQGPELLIRYENEEAVDDSQLPKDRFSAERLKGVDSTLKIQPAELGDSAVYLCASSLERQGPRGGVTSQYFGPGTRLLVL.

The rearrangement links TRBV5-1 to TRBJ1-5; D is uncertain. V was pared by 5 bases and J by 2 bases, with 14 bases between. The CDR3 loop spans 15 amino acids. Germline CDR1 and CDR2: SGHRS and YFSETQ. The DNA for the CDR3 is TGCGCCAGCAGACCTGGGGTGTCGGGCAATCAGCCCCAGCATTTT. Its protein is CASRPGVSGNQPQHF.